Presented here are 21 T cell receptor beta chains from one specimen sequenced in a study of T cell repertoires in cytomegalovirus infection. TCRdb reprocessed the reads with MiXCR, giving one entry per CDR3 protein. This table holds some 400,000 distinct CDR3 sequences, under 40% found once. The sample taken for sequencing was PBMCs. The origin of the receptors is a human donor in good health (CMV status not recorded). Some clones in this sample may be carry-over from other donors' samples.

The V and J genes are TRBV2 and TRBJ2-7, with D possibly TRBD2 on 5 matching bases. The CDR3 spans 17 residues. Trimming removed 4 bases at V and 0 bases at J, with 19 bases between. Germline CDR1 reads SNHLY; CDR2 reads FYNNEI. The CDR3 loop reads CASSVRPPGLSSYEQYF. Written as DNA, the CDR3 is TGTGCCAGCAGTGTTCGCCCCCCCGGACTGAGCTCCTACGAGCAGTACTTC.

Only a few counts were recorded for this clonotype. The gene calls are TRBV20-1 and TRBJ2-5; 9 bases match TRBD2. The V gene end was trimmed by 0 bases and the J gene end by 1 base; junction bases not matched to a gene: 12. The CDR3 consists of 18 residues. Germline CDR1 is DFQATT and CDR2 is SNEGSKA (reference sequence). The CDR3 here is CSARDPAVAGDPQETQYF. The CDR3 nucleotides are TGCAGTGCTAGAGATCCGGCGGTAGCGGGGGATCCCCAAGAGACCCAGTACTTC.

The chain uses TRBV15 and TRBJ2-2; TRBD2 matches 10 bases. CDR3 length: 19 amino acids. From germline, CDR1 is LNHNV and CDR2 YYDKDF (reference sequence). Germline trimming cut 5 bases from V and 1 base from J; bases unmatched to any gene: 13. CDR3 sequence reads: CATSGSQRGGIQNTGELFF. CDR3 nucleotides: TGTGCCACCAGCGGATCCCAGCGGGGGGGGATTCAGAACACCGGGGAGCTGTTTTTT. Supplemented by reference TRBV15 and TRBJ2-2, the full variable domain reads DAMVIQNPRYQVTQFGKPVTLSCSQTLNHNVMYWYQQKSSQAPKLLFHYYDKDFNNEADTPDNFQSRRPNTSFCFLDIRSPGLGDTAMYLCATSGSQRGGIQNTGELFFGEGSRLTVL.

This clonotype has a count of ten or more. This chain links TRBV7-8 with TRBJ2-1; the D is unclear. Germline V gene lookup returns CDR1 SGHVS and CDR2 FQNEAQ. V was pared by 4 bases and J by 11 bases, with 12 bases between. The CDR3 length is 12 residues. The CDR3 loop is CASSSGAEKQFF. CDR3 in DNA: TGTGCCAGCAGCTCCGGCGCAGAGAAGCAGTTCTTC. The complete variable domain, with remaining parts taken from reference TRBV7-8 and TRBJ2-1, reads GAGVSQSPRYKVAKRGQDVALRCDPISGHVSLFWYQQALGQGPEFLTYFQNEAQLDKSGLPSDRFFAERPEGSVSTLKIQRTQQEDSAVYLCASSSGAEKQFFGPGTRLTVL.

This clonotype was picked up many times. The chain has TRBV7-2 and TRBJ2-7, with TRBD2 matching 8 bases. Per germline, CDR1 SGHTA and CDR2 FQGNSA. The CDR3 totals 16 residues. V was clipped by 0 bases and J by 2 bases; unmatched bases: 6. The CDR3 DNA reads as TGTGCCAGCAGCTTAGCGGCGCGGGGGGCCGCCTACGAGCAGTACTTC. Amino acid sequence: CASSLAARGAAYEQYF.

Only a few counts were recorded for this clonotype. The V and J genes are TRBV11-3 and TRBJ2-3; D unclear. Per the germline V gene, CDR1 is SGHNT and CDR2 is YENEEA. V was pared by 4 bases and J by 9 bases, with 17 bases between. This CDR3 has 14 residues. The CDR3 bases are TGTGCCAGCAGCTCCAGCCCCCAGGCTGAAACGCAGTATTTT. Protein: CASSSSPQAETQYF.

This clonotype was seen a few times. The rearrangement uses TRBV19 and TRBJ1-1; 8 bases map to TRBD1. This CDR3 comprises 14 residues. Germline V gene sequence: CDR1 LNHDA, CDR2 SQIVND (reference sequence). The V gene end was trimmed by 8 bases and the J gene end by 6 bases; junction bases not matched to a gene: 11. In nucleotides, the CDR3 is TGTGCCAGTCCCCCCCCGGGACAGGTGGCTGAAGCTTTCTTT. Its translation is CASPPPGQVAEAFF.

This clonotype appeared a few times. The gene calls are TRBV11-2 and TRBJ2-7; TRBD2 matches at 9 bases. In germline, CDR1 is SGHAT, CDR2 FQNNGV. The junction had 3 bases not matched to a gene; V was cut back by 1 base and J by 2 bases. The CDR3 loop spans 15 amino acids. The CDR3 DNA is TGTGCCAGCAGCTTAGGACTAGCGGAGACCTACGAGCAGTACTTC. Translated: CASSLGLAETYEQYF.

The rearrangement uses TRBV7-8 and TRBJ2-2, with TRBD1 matching 10 bases. The germline gives CDR1 SGHVS, CDR2 FQNEAQ. This CDR3 contains 17 residues. The ends lost 5 bases at V and 7 bases at J; junction bases unmatched: 13. The CDR3 region has the DNA TGTGCCAGCAGCGCCCGGGACAGGGGTTTTTCGATCGGGGAGCTGTTTTTT. It codes for CASSARDRGFSIGELFF. The whole variable domain, filled in from reference TRBV7-8 and TRBJ2-2, reads GAGVSQSPRYKVAKRGQDVALRCDPISGHVSLFWYQQALGQGPEFLTYFQNEAQLDKSGLPSDRFFAERPEGSVSTLKIQRTQQEDSAVYLCASSARDRGFSIGELFFGEGSRLTVL.

The rearrangement joins TRBV24-1 to TRBJ2-1, with D perhaps matching TRBD1 (5 bases). This CDR3 is built from 15 residues. The germline gives CDR1 KGHDR, CDR2 SFDVKD. Trimming shortened V by 5 bases and J by 4 bases, and 14 bases separated the two germline ends. This chain's CDR3 is CATSARTREYNEQFF. CDR3 coding DNA: TGTGCCACCAGTGCACGGACAAGGGAATACAATGAGCAGTTCTTC.

The chain carries TRBV6-6 and TRBJ2-1; a possible D gene is TRBD1 (6 bases). Germline CDR1 MNHNY, CDR2 SVGAGI (reference sequence). This CDR3 spans 12 amino acids. Between the trimmed V and J ends, which lost 6 bases and 9 bases, there was a span of 12 bases. CDR3: CASRPGVGEQFF. CDR3 in DNA: TGTGCCAGCAGACCAGGGGTTGGTGAGCAGTTCTTC.

This clonotype was counted only a few times. The rearrangement joins TRBV25-1 to TRBJ1-6; a possible D gene is TRBD1 (6 bases). Trimming stripped 4 bases from V and 4 bases from J, with 14 bases between. CDR1 is MGHDK, CDR2 SYGVNS, per germline. The CDR3 is 16 residues long. DNA for the CDR3: TGTGCCAGCAGTGTAGGGGGAGCTCATTATAATTCACCCCTCCACTTT. It is translated as CASSVGGAHYNSPLHF.

This clonotype was counted between two and nine times. The gene calls are TRBV7-8 and TRBJ2-2, with D perhaps TRBD2 (5 bases). The CDR3 has 17 amino acids. The V gene's germline CDR1 is SGHVS and CDR2 FQNEAQ. V lost 1 base and J lost 3, with 15 bases in between. As DNA, the CDR3 is TGTGCCAGCAGCTTAGAGGTCTGGGGAGCGGACACCGGGGAGCTGTTTTTT. Amino acid sequence: CASSLEVWGADTGELFF.

The DNA of the CDR3 is TGCAGCGTTGAAGACGGACAGGGGGCAATTGGCTACACCTTC. Its translation: CSVEDGQGAIGYTF. The chain combines TRBV29-1 with TRBJ1-2, with 11 bases aligning to TRBD1. Germline trimming cut 0 bases from V and 7 bases from J; bases unmatched to any gene: 4. CDR3 size: 14 residues. Germline lookup yields CDR1 SQVTM and CDR2 ANQGSEA.

This clonotype showed up just a few times. V gene TRBV11-2 combines with J gene TRBJ2-1; TRBD2 matches 8 bases. Per the germline V gene, CDR1 is SGHAT and CDR2 is FQNNGV. The CDR3 is made up of 15 amino acids. With 4 bases clipped from V and 3 bases from J, the junction kept 5 bases outside the gene matches. CDR3 amino acids: CASSSKRGYYNEQFF. In DNA, the CDR3 is TGTGCCAGCAGCTCTAAGCGGGGGTACTACAATGAGCAGTTCTTC.

The CDR3 loop is CASSEGVQGTQYF. The CDR3 nucleotides read TGTGCCAGCAGCGAAGGAGTACAGGGGACCCAGTACTTC. The V and J genes are TRBV7-9 and TRBJ2-5, with a possible D match to TRBD1 (6 bases). Germline V gene lookup returns CDR1 SEHNR and CDR2 FQNEAQ (reference sequence). Trimming removed 5 bases from V and 7 bases from J, with 14 bases in between. The CDR3 runs to 13 residues.

CDR3 protein: CASSALGPYNEQFF. CDR3 sequence (DNA): TGTGCCAGCAGCGCCTTGGGCCCCTACAATGAGCAGTTCTTC. This chain links TRBV7-2 with TRBJ2-1, with D hard to call. The germline V gene has CDR1 SGHTA and CDR2 FQGNSA. This CDR3 has 14 residues. The V end lost 5 bases, the J end lost 2 bases, and 10 bases lay between the germline ends.

The chain combines TRBV14 with TRBJ2-1; TRBD2 aligns across 8 bases. There are 15 residues in the CDR3. V shed 1 base and J 4 bases; nucleotides not matched to a gene: 3. The germline CDR1 and CDR2 sequences are SGHDN and FVKESK. For the CDR3, the DNA is TGTGCCAGCAGCCAAGCGGTAGCGGGGTACAATGAGCAGTTCTTC. It encodes CASSQAVAGYNEQFF. Together with reference TRBV14 and TRBJ2-1, the CDR3 gives the full variable domain: EAGVTQFPSHSVIEKGQTVTLRCDPISGHDNLYWYRRVMGKEIKFLLHFVKESKQDESGMPNNRFLAERTGGTYSTLKVQPAELEDSGVYFCASSQAVAGYNEQFFGPGTRLTVL.

This clonotype has more than one count but fewer than ten. The chain carries TRBV19 and TRBJ1-4; D not certain. This CDR3 is 13 amino acids long. Trimming removed 6 bases from V and 8 bases from J, with 13 bases in between. Germline V gives CDR1 LNHDA, CDR2 SQIVND (reference sequence). The CDR3 DNA is TGTGCCAGTAGGCCCTTTCTCTCCGAAAAACTGTTTTTT. Protein product: CASRPFLSEKLFF.

Comments on this clonotype: A read error may produce the germline difference seen at one junction end. DNA for the CDR3: TGTGACAGCAGCCCGCGCGGGGTGCTGAGCTACGAGCAGTACTTC. Translation gives CDSSPRGVLSYEQYF. This chain connects TRBV7-2 to TRBJ2-7; possible D gene TRBD2, 6 bases. CDR1 and CDR2 (germline): SGHTA, FQGNSA. The CDR3 extends over 15 amino acids.

This chain uses TRBV12-5 with TRBJ2-7, with no clear D. V lost 0 bases and J 3 bases, leaving 9 bases between the germline ends. CDR3 size: 14 residues. Looked up from germline, CDR1 is LGHNT and CDR2 is FRNRAP. The CDR3 sequence: CASGLVTRIYEQYF. The CDR3 region has the DNA TGTGCTAGTGGTTTGGTAACACGGATCTACGAGCAGTACTTC.